This T cell receptor (beta chain) is drawn from a study of cytomegalovirus exposure and HLA in healthy donors. Regarding the study as a whole: Indistinguishability led to the exclusion of some V segments, TRBV6-2 and TRBV6-3 included. Being productive about 87% or about 30% of the time was typical of most TCR beta V segments in an earlier analysis.

V lost 0 bases to trimming and J lost 2 bases; unmatched junction nucleotides: 3. This CDR3 has 15 amino acids. Germline CDR1 and CDR2: MGHRA and YSYEKL. About this clone: Its antigen is not known.

This PCR relied on a set of 60 Vbeta primers and 13 Jbeta primers. This table comes from immunoSEQ multiplex PCR, and its TCRdb copy is limited to in-frame clones, with some not included. The sample shows roughly 130,000 clones, more than 60% of them seen only once. The sequence was obtained from a woman aged 40-49 years in good health and CMV-seropositive. Material: PBMCs. The genes are TRBV4-1 and TRBJ2-7, with 8 bases aligning to TRBD2. The CDR3 protein is CASSQEVAGTYEQYF. The CDR3 nucleotides read TGCGCCAGCAGCCAAGAGGTAGCGGGAACCTACGAGCAGTACTTC.